The rows below give T cell receptor beta chains drawn from one sample of a study of breast tumors, draining lymph nodes, adjacent tissues. Using its own MiXCR run on the multiplex PCR reads, TCRdb lists one record per CDR3 protein. Of approximately 130,000 distinct CDR3 sequences listed, around 20% are singletons. Sample: axillary lymph node tissue. These receptors were collected from a female donor with breast cancer. Some clones in this sample may be carry-over from other donors' samples. Both conserved end residues are part of each CDR3. Each record gives: J gene, clone size, CDR3 length, V gene, D gene, CDR3 protein, CDR3 DNA. The D gene is left open where the match is weak. Clone size is shown for a subset of rows, as once, few, many or a class of expanded clone.

J gene: TRBJ1-6
clone size: many
CDR3 length: 15
V gene: TRBV7-7
D gene: NA
CDR3 protein: CASSLGVSYNSPLHF
CDR3 DNA: TGTGCTAGCAGCCTCGGGGTTTCCTATAATTCACCCCTCCACTTT

J gene: TRBJ2-3
clone size: many
CDR3 length: 14
V gene: TRBV20-1
D gene: NA
CDR3 protein: CSADETRNTDTQYF
CDR3 DNA: TGCAGTGCTGACGAGACTAGAAACACAGATACGCAGTATTTT

J gene: TRBJ2-2
clone size: many
CDR3 length: 15
V gene: TRBV30
D gene: TRBD2
CDR3 protein: CAWEGGLANTGELFF
CDR3 DNA: TGTGCCTGGGAGGGGGGACTAGCAAACACCGGGGAGCTGTTTTTT

J gene: TRBJ1-2
clone size: NA
CDR3 length: 17
V gene: TRBV3-1
D gene: TRBD1
CDR3 protein: CASSQGRTGGRGSSYTF
CDR3 DNA: TGTGCCAGTAGCCAAGGTAGGACAGGGGGAAGAGGTAGCAGCTACACCTTC

J gene: TRBJ2-3
clone size: few
CDR3 length: 15
V gene: TRBV6-7
D gene: NA
CDR3 protein: CASSSLCAWADTQYF
CDR3 DNA: TGTGCCAGCAGTTCCTTATGTGCCTGGGCAGATACGCAGTATTTT

J gene: TRBJ2-3
clone size: NA
CDR3 length: 14
V gene: TRBV10-1
D gene: NA
CDR3 protein: CASSESHTTGTQYF
CDR3 DNA: TGCGCCAGCAGTGAGTCTCACACTACCGGTACGCAGTATTTT

J gene: TRBJ1-3
clone size: many
CDR3 length: 16
V gene: TRBV6-1
D gene: NA
CDR3 protein: CASSEATPNSGNTIYF
CDR3 DNA: TGTGCCAGCAGTGAAGCGACACCTAACTCTGGAAACACCATATATTTT

J gene: TRBJ1-4
clone size: many
CDR3 length: 15
V gene: TRBV11-2
D gene: NA
CDR3 protein: CASSRSGLTNEKLFF
CDR3 DNA: TGTGCCAGCAGCCGATCGGGGCTCACTAATGAAAAACTGTTTTTT

J gene: TRBJ1-1
clone size: NA
CDR3 length: 17
V gene: TRBV29-1
D gene: TRBD1
CDR3 protein: CSARTGGHYKGNTEAFF
CDR3 DNA: TGCAGCGCCCGAACAGGGGGCCATTACAAGGGGAACACTGAAGCTTTCTTT

J gene: TRBJ2-7
clone size: NA
CDR3 length: 13
V gene: TRBV28
D gene: NA
CDR3 protein: CASKKPYPYEQYF
CDR3 DNA: TGTGCCAGTAAAAAACCTTATCCCTACGAGCAGTACTTC

J gene: TRBJ2-7
clone size: many
CDR3 length: 12
V gene: TRBV12-3/TRBV12-4
D gene: NA
CDR3 protein: CASSDAAYEQYF
CDR3 DNA: TGTGCCAGCAGTGATGCCGCCTACGAGCAGTACTTC

J gene: TRBJ1-2
clone size: once
CDR3 length: 13
V gene: TRBV6-5
D gene: NA
CDR3 protein: CASSYSTGRGYTF
CDR3 DNA: TGCGCCAGCAGTTACTCGACGGGGCGTGGCTACACCTTC

J gene: TRBJ1-5
clone size: many
CDR3 length: 19
V gene: TRBV20-1
D gene: NA
CDR3 protein: CSARGVGRQGTYSNQPQHF
CDR3 DNA: TGCAGTGCTAGGGGGGTTGGAAGGCAGGGCACTTATAGCAATCAGCCCCAGCATTTT

J gene: TRBJ2-3
clone size: many
CDR3 length: 12
V gene: TRBV20-1
D gene: TRBD2
CDR3 protein: CRTGTSEDTQYF
CDR3 DNA: TGCAGAACCGGGACTAGCGAAGATACGCAGTATTTT

J gene: TRBJ2-1
clone size: many
CDR3 length: 14
V gene: TRBV6-6
D gene: NA
CDR3 protein: CASRSTGRDNEQFF
CDR3 DNA: TGTGCCAGCAGGTCCACAGGGAGGGACAATGAGCAGTTCTTC

J gene: TRBJ2-1
clone size: NA
CDR3 length: 15
V gene: TRBV7-9
D gene: NA
CDR3 protein: CVGSLGQGSYNEQFF
CDR3 DNA: TGTGTCGGCAGCTTAGGGCAGGGATCCTACAATGAGCAGTTCTTC

J gene: TRBJ2-1
clone size: many
CDR3 length: 12
V gene: TRBV20-1
D gene: TRBD2
CDR3 protein: CSAGGRTNEQFF
CDR3 DNA: TGCAGTGCGGGCGGGAGGACCAATGAGCAGTTCTTC

J gene: TRBJ1-2
clone size: many
CDR3 length: 14
V gene: TRBV7-3
D gene: TRBD1
CDR3 protein: CASSLTGQGYGYTF
CDR3 DNA: TGTGCCAGCAGCTTAACGGGACAGGGGTATGGCTACACCTTC

J gene: TRBJ1-2
clone size: many
CDR3 length: 14
V gene: TRBV29-1
D gene: NA
CDR3 protein: CSVESLGDTYGYTF
CDR3 DNA: TGCAGCGTTGAATCCCTGGGCGACACCTATGGCTACACCTTC

J gene: TRBJ2-7
clone size: many
CDR3 length: 14
V gene: TRBV12-5
D gene: NA
CDR3 protein: CASGFPNQGDEQYF
CDR3 DNA: TGTGCTAGTGGTTTCCCGAACCAAGGGGACGAGCAGTACTTC

J gene: TRBJ2-6
clone size: many
CDR3 length: 15
V gene: TRBV5-1
D gene: NA
CDR3 protein: CASSLDVVGANVLTF
CDR3 DNA: TGCGCCAGCAGCTTGGATGTTGTTGGGGCCAACGTCCTGACTTTC

J gene: TRBJ2-1
clone size: many
CDR3 length: 15
V gene: TRBV2
D gene: NA
CDR3 protein: CASSQDTSSYNEQFF
CDR3 DNA: TGTGCCAGCAGTCAAGATACTAGCTCCTACAATGAGCAGTTCTTC

J gene: TRBJ2-2
clone size: many
CDR3 length: 17
V gene: TRBV4-1
D gene: TRBD2
CDR3 protein: CASSQEGRGRRTGELFF
CDR3 DNA: TGCGCCAGCAGCCAAGAGGGGCGCGGGAGAAGGACCGGGGAGCTGTTTTTT

J gene: TRBJ2-3
clone size: many
CDR3 length: 17
V gene: TRBV7-2
D gene: TRBD2
CDR3 protein: CASRPPGLAGAGDTQYF
CDR3 DNA: TGTGCCAGCAGACCGCCGGGACTAGCGGGGGCGGGGGATACGCAGTATTTT

J gene: TRBJ1-6
clone size: many
CDR3 length: 17
V gene: TRBV28
D gene: TRBD1
CDR3 protein: CASSFPPRTGGRSPLHF
CDR3 DNA: TGTGCCAGCAGTTTCCCCCCAAGGACAGGGGGAAGGTCACCCCTCCACTTT

J gene: TRBJ1-2
clone size: few
CDR3 length: 18
V gene: TRBV5-5
D gene: NA
CDR3 protein: CASSLAGFPGQGVVGYTF
CDR3 DNA: TGTGCCAGCAGCTTGGCCGGTTTCCCGGGACAAGGGGTGGTCGGCTACACCTTC

J gene: TRBJ2-7
clone size: NA
CDR3 length: 14
V gene: TRBV27
D gene: NA
CDR3 protein: CAGQSPGTEYEQYF
CDR3 DNA: TGTGCCGGCCAGAGTCCCGGGACGGAATACGAGCAGTACTTC

J gene: TRBJ2-3
clone size: many
CDR3 length: 18
V gene: TRBV15
D gene: TRBD2
CDR3 protein: CATSSPRVSGSLTDTQYF
CDR3 DNA: TGTGCCACCAGCAGCCCGAGAGTGAGCGGGAGTCTCACAGATACGCAGTATTTT

J gene: TRBJ2-5
clone size: many
CDR3 length: 14
V gene: TRBV10-2
D gene: NA
CDR3 protein: CASSEPTEGETQYF
CDR3 DNA: TGCGCCAGCAGTGAGCCGACAGAAGGGGAGACCCAGTACTTC

J gene: TRBJ2-3
clone size: many
CDR3 length: 13
V gene: TRBV30
D gene: NA
CDR3 protein: CAWSPSSTDTQYF
CDR3 DNA: TGTGCCTGGAGTCCCTCTAGCACAGATACGCAGTATTTT

J gene: TRBJ2-3
clone size: many
CDR3 length: 14
V gene: TRBV5-1
D gene: TRBD1
CDR3 protein: CASSLNGQGNTQYF
CDR3 DNA: TGCGCCAGCAGCTTGAACGGACAGGGTAATACGCAGTATTTT

J gene: TRBJ2-7
clone size: NA
CDR3 length: 14
V gene: TRBV27
D gene: NA
CDR3 protein: CASSWVAASYERYF
CDR3 DNA: TGTGCCAGCAGTTGGGTAGCGGCGTCCTACGAGCGGTACTTC

J gene: TRBJ1-2
clone size: many
CDR3 length: 14
V gene: TRBV19
D gene: NA
CDR3 protein: CASSILTSPRGYTF
CDR3 DNA: TGTGCCAGTAGTATACTCACTTCCCCGCGGGGCTACACCTTC

J gene: TRBJ1-2
clone size: many
CDR3 length: 14
V gene: TRBV9
D gene: NA
CDR3 protein: CASSVAGTNYGYTF
CDR3 DNA: TGTGCCAGCAGCGTAGCCGGGACAAACTATGGCTACACCTTC

J gene: TRBJ2-7
clone size: NA
CDR3 length: 12
V gene: TRBV25-1
D gene: NA
CDR3 protein: CATLTARYEQYF
CDR3 DNA: TGTGCCACCCTCACCGCAAGATACGAGCAGTACTTC

J gene: TRBJ2-2
clone size: few
CDR3 length: 16
V gene: TRBV6-2/TRBV6-3
D gene: NA
CDR3 protein: CASSYGQGWDTGELFF
CDR3 DNA: TGTGCCAGCAGTTACGGCCAGGGGTGGGACACCGGGGAGCTGTTTTTT

J gene: TRBJ1-2
clone size: many
CDR3 length: 12
V gene: TRBV18
D gene: NA
CDR3 protein: CASSLVREGYTF
CDR3 DNA: TGTGCCAGCTCACTTGTCAGGGAAGGCTACACCTTC

J gene: TRBJ2-2
clone size: many
CDR3 length: 14
V gene: TRBV7-2
D gene: NA
CDR3 protein: CASSLGAGTGELFF
CDR3 DNA: TGTGCCAGCAGCTTAGGGGCGGGCACCGGGGAGCTGTTTTTT

J gene: TRBJ2-3
clone size: few
CDR3 length: 15
V gene: TRBV27
D gene: TRBD1
CDR3 protein: CASSSWDRGQDTQYF
CDR3 DNA: TGTGCCAGCAGCTCTTGGGACAGGGGGCAGGATACGCAGTATTTT

J gene: TRBJ1-5
clone size: many
CDR3 length: 14
V gene: TRBV20-1
D gene: NA
CDR3 protein: CSATAQGWLQPQHF
CDR3 DNA: TGCAGTGCAACCGCTCAGGGTTGGCTCCAGCCCCAGCATTTT

J gene: TRBJ2-7
clone size: many
CDR3 length: 14
V gene: TRBV20-1
D gene: TRBD1
CDR3 protein: CSATAGTGEWEQYF
CDR3 DNA: TGCAGTGCTACAGCCGGGACAGGGGAGTGGGAGCAGTACTTC

J gene: TRBJ2-3
clone size: many
CDR3 length: 14
V gene: TRBV24-1
D gene: TRBD2
CDR3 protein: CATSDGGRGDTQYF
CDR3 DNA: TGTGCCACCAGTGATGGCGGGAGGGGAGATACGCAGTATTTT

J gene: TRBJ2-3
clone size: many
CDR3 length: 14
V gene: TRBV20-1
D gene: NA
CDR3 protein: CSAPARGYTDTQYF
CDR3 DNA: TGCAGTGCCCCCGCCAGGGGCTACACAGATACGCAGTATTTT

J gene: TRBJ2-1
clone size: NA
CDR3 length: 16
V gene: TRBV27
D gene: NA
CDR3 protein: CASSLQGASSYNEQFF
CDR3 DNA: TGTGCCAGCAGTTTACAAGGGGCCAGCTCCTACAATGAGCAGTTCTTC

J gene: TRBJ2-1
clone size: many
CDR3 length: 16
V gene: TRBV4-1
D gene: NA
CDR3 protein: CAHAVGSGRWSNEQFF
CDR3 DNA: TGCGCCCACGCGGTGGGGTCGGGTCGGTGGAGCAATGAGCAGTTCTTC

J gene: TRBJ1-2
clone size: NA
CDR3 length: 15
V gene: TRBV6-5
D gene: NA
CDR3 protein: CASSYSFVTGNGYTF
CDR3 DNA: TGTGCCAGCAGTTACTCGTTCGTAACAGGGAATGGCTACACCTTC

J gene: TRBJ1-2
clone size: NA
CDR3 length: 15
V gene: TRBV28
D gene: TRBD1
CDR3 protein: CASSHTSTGNYGYTF
CDR3 DNA: TGTGCCAGCAGTCATACCTCGACAGGGAACTATGGCTACACCTTC

J gene: TRBJ2-1
clone size: NA
CDR3 length: 16
V gene: TRBV28
D gene: TRBD2
CDR3 protein: CAGSTRAGGLYNEQFF
CDR3 DNA: TGTGCCGGCAGTACTCGAGCGGGGGGACTTTACAATGAGCAGTTCTTC